A selection of T cell receptor beta chains follows, all from one sample in a study of Ad26.COV2.S vaccination and SARS-CoV-2 variants. Profiled with immunoSEQ multiplex PCR; TCRdb holds only in-frame clones, not every one. Of a few hundred thousand clones in the sample, around 90% were seen once. The sequences come from peripheral blood, collected in a trial of Ad26.COV2.S vaccine versus placebo. The receptors come from a person aged 18-65 years who received the Ad26.COV2.S COVID-19 vaccine or a placebo. Both conserved end residues are part of each CDR3. D genes are given only for firm matches. Some rows have no size entry. The others give once, few or many, or a class for an expanded clone.

cdr3_nt | cdr3_aa | clone_size | j_call | d_call | v_call
TGTGCCAGCAGCTTAGTGGGACTAGCGGGATTCATGGATGAGCAGTTCTTC | CASSLVGLAGFMDEQFF | NA | TRBJ2-1 | TRBD2 | TRBV7-3
TGTGCCAGCAGCCTACGGTTTCGGACCCTCCACTTT | CASSLRFRTLHF | NA | TRBJ1-6 | NA | TRBV3-1/TRBV3-2
TGTGCCAGCAGCCCCCAGGGAGACAATCAGCCCCAGCATTTT | CASSPQGDNQPQHF | NA | TRBJ1-5 | NA | TRBV5-5
TGTGCCAGCAGCAAGGGCCGCCCCCATAATGAAAAACTGTTTTTT | CASSKGRPHNEKLFF | NA | TRBJ1-4 | NA | TRBV21-1
TGCTGCCAACGGGGCACTGAAGCTTTCTTT | CCQRGTEAFF | NA | TRBJ1-1 | NA | TRBV20-1
TGTGCCAGCAGTTATAGGACCGTAGACGGCTACACCTTC | CASSYRTVDGYTF | NA | TRBJ1-2 | NA | TRBV6-5
TGTGCCAGCACCGCTGCCAGGTTTCCGGGACAGGGGATTTCCTACGAGCAGTACTTC | CASTAARFPGQGISYEQYF | once | TRBJ2-7 | TRBD1 | TRBV2
TGTGCCAGCAGCTTGGACAGGGGGATAAGTCAGCCCCAGCATTTT | CASSLDRGISQPQHF | NA | TRBJ1-5 | TRBD1 | TRBV5-4
TGTGCCAGCAGTTCCGGGACAGGGCTCACCATCTATGGCTACACCTTC | CASSSGTGLTIYGYTF | NA | TRBJ1-2 | TRBD1 | TRBV27
TGTGCCAGCAGCCCCCGGGACCAGCCTCGTGAAGCTTTCTTT | CASSPRDQPREAFF | NA | TRBJ1-1 | NA | TRBV7-3
TGTGCCAGCAGTATCCGGACGACAACTAATGAAAAACTGTTTTTT | CASSIRTTTNEKLFF | NA | TRBJ1-4 | NA | TRBV6-5
TGCGCCAGCAGCCAAGAAGGGGAGGGGCAAATCCTCTCCTACAATGAGCAGTTCTTC | CASSQEGEGQILSYNEQFF | NA | TRBJ2-1 | TRBD2 | TRBV4-3
TGTGCCAGCAAGAGGGTGGAGTTGGACAATCAGCCCCAGCATTTT | CASKRVELDNQPQHF | NA | TRBJ1-5 | NA | TRBV6-5
TGTGCCAGCCACAGGGGCCCGGTCCGTGAAGCTTTCTTT | CASHRGPVREAFF | NA | TRBJ1-1 | TRBD1 | TRBV6-5
TGTGCCCAGTCGGTTACAGTGAACACCGGGGAGCTGTTTTTT | CAQSVTVNTGELFF | NA | TRBJ2-2 | NA | TRBV7-9
TGTGCCATCACCAGTACGCAGGGGACTAACACTGAAGCTTTCTTT | CAITSTQGTNTEAFF | NA | TRBJ1-1 | NA | TRBV10-3
TGTGCCAGGTCGCGGGGCCCAACAGATACGCAGTATTTT | CARSRGPTDTQYF | NA | TRBJ2-3 | NA | TRBV28
TGTGCCAGCAGTCGAGGGGCGCAACTGAGGTTCTTC | CASSRGAQLRFF | once | TRBJ2-1 | NA | TRBV25-1
TGTGCCAGCAGTTTGCAATCGCCCGGAGTTGTCCACTACAATGAGCAGTTCTTC | CASSLQSPGVVHYNEQFF | NA | TRBJ2-1 | NA | TRBV27
TGTGCCAGCAGCCTCGGGACGGCCTCTGAAGCTTTCTTT | CASSLGTASEAFF | NA | TRBJ1-1 | NA | TRBV9
TGTGCCAGCAGCTTAGCTTCGGGCGGAGCCTACGAGCAGTACTTC | CASSLASGGAYEQYF | NA | TRBJ2-7 | NA | TRBV7-9
TGTGCCAGCAGTTTATCGCCCTCCTACAATGAGCAGTTCTTC | CASSLSPSYNEQFF | NA | TRBJ2-1 | NA | TRBV27
TGTGCCAGCAGCTCCCGGGGACTAGCGGGAGGCAATGAGCAGTTCTTC | CASSSRGLAGGNEQFF | NA | TRBJ2-1 | TRBD2 | TRBV7-3
TGTGCCAGCAGTTTACCGTATGGGTATGATCAGGGGGGGTACTATGGCTACACCTTC | CASSLPYGYDQGGYYGYTF | NA | TRBJ1-2 | TRBD1 | TRBV28
TGTGCCAGTAGTATAGGGTGGGGGAATACTTTGAACACTGAAGCTTTCTTT | CASSIGWGNTLNTEAFF | once | TRBJ1-1 | NA | TRBV19
TGTGCCAGCAGTTACTCGAATACCGGAAACACCATATATTTT | CASSYSNTGNTIYF | NA | TRBJ1-3 | NA | TRBV6-5
TGCAGTGCTAGTAGCTTTTGGGGGGCTGGACAGCCCCAGCATTTT | CSASSFWGAGQPQHF | NA | TRBJ1-5 | NA | TRBV20-1
TGTGCCAGCAGCTTACAAACAGGGATGAGTTCACCCCTCCACTTT | CASSLQTGMSSPLHF | NA | TRBJ1-6 | NA | TRBV11-2
TGTGCCAGCAGCTTAATGACTAGCACTAACAATGAGCAGTTCTTC | CASSLMTSTNNEQFF | NA | TRBJ2-1 | TRBD2 | TRBV7-3
TGTGCCAGCAGCCCGACTAGCGGGAGACAAAATACGCAGTATTTT | CASSPTSGRQNTQYF | NA | TRBJ2-3 | TRBD2 | TRBV7-8
TGCAGCGTTCTGGGTTCCAGCAATCAGCCCCAGCATTTT | CSVLGSSNQPQHF | NA | TRBJ1-5 | NA | TRBV29-1
TGCGCCAGCAGCTTAATCCCAACCCGGGACAGGGGTAAAATTTTTTACAATGAGCAGTTCTTC | CASSLIPTRDRGKIFYNEQFF | NA | TRBJ2-1 | TRBD1 | TRBV5-1
TGTGCCAGCAGTTTCGGACAGGGGTCGCTAAATTATGGCTACACCTTC | CASSFGQGSLNYGYTF | NA | TRBJ1-2 | TRBD1 | TRBV6-5
TGCGCCAGCAGCCAAGACGGAGCGACAGCCTACAATGAGCAGTTCTTC | CASSQDGATAYNEQFF | NA | TRBJ2-1 | NA | TRBV4-3
TGTGCCAGCTCAAATTCGGACAGGCGGCTATTGTCAACTAATGAAAAACTGTTTTTT | CASSNSDRRLLSTNEKLFF | NA | TRBJ1-4 | TRBD1 | TRBV18
TGTGCCAGCAGCTTAGTCCCCCCGGGCCTGAACACTGAAGCTTTCTTT | CASSLVPPGLNTEAFF | NA | TRBJ1-1 | NA | TRBV7-2
TGCGCCAGCAGCCAAGATCAGTATGGGAACACTGAAGCTTTCTTT | CASSQDQYGNTEAFF | NA | TRBJ1-1 | NA | TRBV4-1
TGCGCCAGCAGCCAATTCCAGGGAGAGCCCCAGCATTTT | CASSQFQGEPQHF | NA | TRBJ1-5 | NA | TRBV4-1
TGTGCCAGCAGCGGCCGGGCAACTAATGAAAAACTGTTTTTT | CASSGRATNEKLFF | NA | TRBJ1-4 | NA | TRBV9
TGTGCCAGCAGTTACTCTTCGACCGGGACAGGTCATGGCTACACCTTC | CASSYSSTGTGHGYTF | NA | TRBJ1-2 | TRBD1 | TRBV6-5
TGTGCCAGCAGCTTGGCCACAACATCCGAGCAGTACTTC | CASSLATTSEQYF | NA | TRBJ2-7 | NA | TRBV5-4
TGTGCCATCAGTGAAGGGGTGGTGAACACTGAAGCTTTCTTT | CAISEGVVNTEAFF | NA | TRBJ1-1 | NA | TRBV10-3
TGTGCCTGGAGAAAAGAGTGTGGTCGGTTCTTC | CAWRKECGRFF | NA | TRBJ2-1 | NA | TRBV30
TGTGCCAGCAGTTACTCACGACAGGTGGCCTATGGCTACACCTTC | CASSYSRQVAYGYTF | NA | TRBJ1-2 | NA | TRBV6-5
TGTGCCAGCAGCCGACAGGGGAGTCGTGGCTACACCTTC | CASSRQGSRGYTF | NA | TRBJ1-2 | TRBD1 | TRBV28
TGTGCCAGCTCACCAGGGGAGGTCAACTATGGCTACACCTTC | CASSPGEVNYGYTF | NA | TRBJ1-2 | NA | TRBV18
TGTGCCAGCAGAGCGGGGCTAGGGAACACCGGGGAGCTGTTTTTT | CASRAGLGNTGELFF | NA | TRBJ2-2 | TRBD2 | TRBV27
TGTGCCAGCAGCTTAGTTTTGGGAGTGGACAATGAGCAGTTCTTC | CASSLVLGVDNEQFF | NA | TRBJ2-1 | NA | TRBV7-9
TGTGCCAGCTCGGAGTCTAACTATGGCTACACCTTC | CASSESNYGYTF | NA | TRBJ1-2 | NA | TRBV18
TGTGCCAGTAGTACAACTCCTCCGGGACAGGGGGCGTTTCAGCCCCAGCATTTT | CASSTTPPGQGAFQPQHF | NA | TRBJ1-5 | TRBD1 | TRBV19
TGCGCCAGCAGCTTGTTTGCGGGACAGGGGGCGTCTGGGGCCAACGTCCTGACTTTC | CASSLFAGQGASGANVLTF | NA | TRBJ2-6 | TRBD1 | TRBV5-1
TGTGCCAGCAGTTTAGGGCAGGGAAACATTCAGTACTTC | CASSLGQGNIQYF | NA | TRBJ2-4 | NA | TRBV12-3/TRBV12-4
TGTGCCAGCAGTTACTCGGGAGACGACGAAGTTTTCTTT | CASSYSGDDEVFF | NA | TRBJ1-1 | NA | TRBV6-5
TGTGCCAGCTCACCAATTGATGGCAGCCTTAACTATGGCTACACCTTC | CASSPIDGSLNYGYTF | NA | TRBJ1-2 | NA | TRBV18
TGTGCCAGCAAAAACCGTGGGGTCTTCGATGAGCAGTTCTTC | CASKNRGVFDEQFF | NA | TRBJ2-1 | NA | TRBV11-2